Shown below are 14 T cell receptor beta chains from a single sample sequenced in a study of glioma-infiltrating T cells after dendritic cell vaccination. Repertoires were generated with immunoSEQ multiplex PCR, while TCRdb's copy carries only in-frame clones and drops some. The sample consists of about 95,000 clones, about 84% of them appearing once. The sample consisted of blood, taken before dendritic cell vaccination. Source of these receptors: a human donor with glioblastoma.

The V call is TRBV7-2, the J call TRBJ1-2; D not resolved. The V gene lost 5 bases and the J gene lost 8 bases, with 15 bases spanning the gap. CDR1 is SGHTA and CDR2 is FQGNSA in the germline V gene. The CDR3 sequence is 13 residues long. As DNA, the CDR3 is TGTGCCAGCAGCGCTGGGAGGGATCGCGGCTACACCTTC. It codes for CASSAGRDRGYTF.

The rearrangement links TRBV6-5 to TRBJ1-5, with 11 bases identical to TRBD1. Trimming removed 5 bases from V and 4 bases from J; junction bases left unmatched: 4. The germline V gene has CDR1 MNHEY and CDR2 SVGAGI. The CDR3 loop spans 15 amino acids. In DNA, the CDR3 is TGTGCCAGCAGTCTTGGGACAGGGGGGAATCAGCCCCAGCATTTT. It codes for CASSLGTGGNQPQHF.

The J gene is TRBJ1-2, the V gene TRBV6-1; D is unclear. V lost 5 bases and J lost 8, with 9 bases in between. Germline CDR1 MNHNS, CDR2 SASEGT. The CDR3 totals 11 residues. The CDR3 bases are TGTGCCAGCAGTAAGATAGAGGGCTACACCTTC. This sequence encodes CASSKIEGYTF.

This clone was seen a single time. This chain joins TRBV6-6 and TRBJ2-5; 7 bases match TRBD2. V lost 0 bases to trimming and J lost 0 bases; unmatched junction nucleotides: 1. The V gene's germline CDR1 is MNHNY and CDR2 SVGAGI (reference sequence). This CDR3 has 15 amino acids. The CDR3 reads CASSYSGGYQETQYF. In DNA form, the CDR3 reads TGTGCCAGCAGTTACTCGGGGGGGTACCAAGAGACCCAGTACTTC.

J is TRBJ2-3 and V is TRBV15; no definite D call. The CDR3 is made up of 14 amino acids. V was clipped by 2 bases and J by 0 bases, with 6 bases between them. The germline V gene has CDR1 LNHNV and CDR2 YYDKDF (reference sequence). CDR3 sequence: CATSRFPSTDTQYF. The DNA for the CDR3 is TGTGCCACCAGCAGATTCCCTAGCACAGATACGCAGTATTTT.

This chain links TRBV27 with TRBJ1-1; TRBD1 matches 7 bases. This CDR3 is built from 13 residues. V shed 7 bases and J 6 bases; nucleotides not matched to a gene: 8. The V gene's germline CDR1 is MNHEY and CDR2 SMNVEV (reference sequence). CDR3 amino acids: CASTRRQGAEAFF. CDR3 sequence (DNA): TGTGCCAGCACCAGACGGCAGGGGGCTGAAGCTTTCTTT.

This clone occurred a few times. The chain uses TRBV5-1 and TRBJ1-1; 8 positions match TRBD1. Trimming cost V 3 bases and J 4 bases; bases outside gene matches: 11. The germline V gene encodes CDR1 SGHRS and CDR2 YFSETQ. The CDR3 totals 16 residues. The CDR3 sequence: CASSSGQGYSGTEAFF. The CDR3 bases are TGCGCCAGCAGCTCCGGACAGGGATACTCGGGCACTGAAGCTTTCTTT.

The chain uses TRBV19 and TRBJ2-3; 13 bases fit TRBD2. The CDR3 runs to 17 residues. V lost 11 bases to trimming and J lost 6 bases; unmatched junction nucleotides: 17. Germline CDR1 is LNHDA and CDR2 is SQIVND (reference sequence). The CDR3 is CASYLGTSGGERDTQYF. The DNA of the CDR3 is TGTGCCTCCTACCTGGGAACTAGCGGGGGGGAACGGGATACGCAGTATTTT.

By share, this clone ranks as medium-sized. The V gene is TRBV5-6, the J gene TRBJ2-4; a possible D gene is TRBD1 (6 bases). Germline loops: CDR1 SGHDT, CDR2 YYEEEE. CDR3 length: 16 amino acids. The V end was cut by 0 bases, the J end by 0 bases, with 10 bases between. The CDR3 nucleotides read TGTGCCAGCAGCTTGGGGGCAGGGGAAGCCAAAAACATTCAGTACTTC. Translated: CASSLGAGEAKNIQYF.

V and J are TRBV7-3 and TRBJ1-1; TRBD1 matches at 8 bases. This CDR3 is 14 amino acids long. Germline V lookup: CDR1 SGHTA, CDR2 FQGTGA. V trimming: 5 bases; J trimming: 5 bases; junction bases outside the gene matches: 7. The CDR3 DNA follows: TGTGCCAGCAGCCTAGCGGGACAGGAAACTGAAGCTTTCTTT. It is translated as CASSLAGQETEAFF.

The rearrangement joins TRBV19 to TRBJ1-1; TRBD1 might be the D (6 bases). The CDR3 extends over 18 amino acids. Trimming stripped 0 bases from V and 2 bases from J, with 19 bases between. Germline CDR1 LNHDA, CDR2 SQIVND (reference sequence). The CDR3 nucleotides are TGTGCCAGTAGTATAGAGGAAAGCAGGGGCCCCATCAACACTGAAGCTTTCTTT. Translated: CASSIEESRGPINTEAFF.

This chain uses TRBV18 with TRBJ2-2; maybe TRBD1 (6 bases). V was pared by 5 bases and J by 6 bases, with 13 bases between. The CDR3 length is 14 residues. Germline loops: CDR1 KGHSH, CDR2 LQKENI. The CDR3 region is CASSRDTGPGELFF. CDR3 sequence (DNA): TGTGCCAGCTCAAGGGACACCGGGCCCGGGGAGCTGTTTTTT.

This chain connects TRBV5-1 to TRBJ2-3, with D possibly matching TRBD1 (6 bases). In germline, CDR1 is SGHRS, CDR2 YFSETQ. The germline V and J ends were trimmed by 0 bases and 2 bases, with 13 bases remaining between them. The CDR3 sequence is 16 residues long. CDR3 sequence (DNA): TGCGCCAGCAGCTTGGTGGGGGCGACCTTCACAGATACGCAGTATTTT. Its protein product is CASSLVGATFTDTQYF. Full variable domain (outside the CDR3, taken from reference TRBV5-1 and TRBJ2-3): KAGVTQTPRYLIKTRGQQVTLSCSPISGHRSVSWYQQTPGQGLQFLFEYFSETQRNKGNFPGRFSGRQFSNSRSEMNVSTLELGDSALYLCASSLVGATFTDTQYFGPGTRLTVL.

The table lists this clone with a count of one. The chain employs TRBV5-4 and TRBJ2-3; TRBD2 agrees at 9 bases. CDR3 length: 17 amino acids. The germline gives CDR1 SGHNT, CDR2 YYREEE (reference sequence). Trimming cost V 3 bases and J 2 bases; bases outside gene matches: 10. The CDR3 DNA sequence: TGTGCCAGCAGCTACGGCGGGAGGGCCGTTCCCACAGATACGCAGTATTTT. Residues: CASSYGGRAVPTDTQYF.